One sample yielded the 31 T cell receptor beta chains listed below, sequenced in a study of cytomegalovirus exposure and HLA in healthy donors. 13 Jbeta primers and 60 Vbeta primers were used for the PCR. Generated by immunoSEQ multiplex PCR, the TCRdb table keeps only in-frame clones and is missing some. The sample includes roughly 160,000 clones, just under 80% seen only once; the top ten take 1%. The specimen sequenced was PBMCs. The source of these receptors is a woman in her 50s in good health and CMV-seropositive.

The chain couples TRBV6-1 to TRBJ1-2; TRBD1 aligns across 9 bases. The V and J ends lost 2 bases and 8 bases, in that order; junction bases with no gene match: 3. Per the germline V gene, CDR1 is MNHNS and CDR2 is SASEGT. This CDR3 contains 13 residues. DNA of the CDR3: TGTGCCAGCAGTGAAACAGGGGGCATCGGCTACACCTTC. Its protein product is CASSETGGIGYTF.

The chain joins TRBV29-1 to TRBJ1-2, with 7 nucleotides matching TRBD1. The junction had 10 bases not matched to a gene; V was cut back by 6 bases and J by 6 bases. The germline gives CDR1 SQVTM, CDR2 ANQGSEA. The CDR3 has 13 amino acids. The CDR3 reads CSVGRTGSDGYTF. Here the CDR3 DNA reads TGCAGCGTAGGTAGGACAGGCTCGGATGGCTACACCTTC.

The sample holds a few counts of this clone. The chain recombines TRBV19 with TRBJ2-1; D is uncertain. Looked up from germline, CDR1 is LNHDA and CDR2 is SQIVND (reference sequence). The CDR3 totals 13 residues. With 5 bases removed from V and 3 bases from J, the gap between germline ends came to 8 bases. CDR3 nucleotides: TGTGCCAGTAGTGACATCCGCTACAATGAGCAGTTCTTC. This sequence encodes CASSDIRYNEQFF.

The chain employs TRBV11-2 and TRBJ1-1, with D maybe TRBD1 (6 bases). In germline, CDR1 is SGHAT, CDR2 FQNNGV. The CDR3 is made up of 15 amino acids. The germline V and J ends were trimmed by 4 bases and 0 bases, with 12 bases remaining between them. The CDR3 spells CASSYPGQLNTEAFF. The CDR3 nucleotides read TGTGCCAGCAGCTACCCGGGACAACTGAACACTGAAGCTTTCTTT.

This clone came up once. This sequence joins TRBV28 and TRBJ2-2, with D maybe TRBD1 (6 bases). Looked up from germline, CDR1 is MDHEN and CDR2 is SYDVKM. The CDR3 length is 17 residues. Between the trimmed V and J ends, which lost 6 bases and 4 bases, there was a span of 21 bases. The CDR3 DNA sequence: TGTGCCAGCAGCCTCTTGATCAGCCCCAGGGGCACCGGGGAGCTGTTTTTT. It specifies CASSLLISPRGTGELFF.

This chain uses TRBV2 with TRBJ1-1; TRBD1 matches at 9 bases. The CDR3 consists of 14 residues. V shed 4 bases and J 3 bases; nucleotides not matched to a gene: 3. Germline V gene data show CDR1 as SNHLY and CDR2 as FYNNEI. DNA of the CDR3: TGTGCCAGCAGTGGACAGGGGGGATACACTGAAGCTTTCTTT. It yields the protein CASSGQGGYTEAFF.

The chain combines TRBV7-2 with TRBJ1-5, with D possibly matching TRBD1 (6 bases). V shed 4 bases and J shed 1 base, with 11 bases lying between them. The V gene's germline CDR1 is SGHTA and CDR2 FQGNSA. CDR3 size: 15 residues. CDR3 loop: CASSSRGGSNQPQHF. In DNA form, the CDR3 reads TGTGCCAGCAGCTCCAGGGGTGGAAGCAATCAGCCCCAGCATTTT. The variable domain in full, with the rest retrieved from reference TRBV7-2 and TRBJ1-5, is GAGVSQSPSNKVTEKGKDVELRCDPISGHTALYWYRQSLGQGLEFLIYFQGNSAPDKSGLPSDRFSAERTGGSVSTLTIQRTQQEDSAVYLCASSSRGGSNQPQHFGDGTRLSIL.

In its sample, this clone was seen once. The chain joins TRBV19 to TRBJ1-3; 9 positions agree with TRBD1. Per the germline V gene, CDR1 is LNHDA and CDR2 is SQIVND (reference sequence). The J segment lost 0 bases and the V segment lost 5 bases, leaving 5 bases of the junction unmatched. This CDR3 has 16 residues. The CDR3, as DNA: TGTGCCAGTAGTGGGGACAGGGCCCACTCTGGAAACACCATATATTTT. It yields the protein CASSGDRAHSGNTIYF.

This rearrangement joins TRBV11-3 to TRBJ2-7, with D perhaps TRBD2 (5 bases). The germline V gene has CDR1 SGHNT and CDR2 YENEEA. This CDR3 is built from 14 residues. V was pared by 1 base and J by 0 bases, with 7 bases between. CDR3: CASSLAGNSYEQYF. DNA of the CDR3: TGTGCCAGCAGCTTAGCGGGGAACTCCTACGAGCAGTACTTC.

The J gene is TRBJ1-1, the V gene TRBV19; D call uncertain. Germline V gene data show CDR1 as LNHDA and CDR2 as SQIVND (reference sequence). This CDR3 spans 15 amino acids. V dropped 4 bases and J dropped 3 bases, with 15 bases sitting between them. The CDR3 sequence: CASSTPRTEHTEAFF. CDR3 DNA: TGTGCCAGTAGTACCCCCAGAACAGAGCACACTGAAGCTTTCTTT.

This clone was counted once. V usage is TRBV7-2 and J usage is TRBJ2-1, with 9 bases matching TRBD2. The germline CDR1 and CDR2 sequences are SGHTA and FQGNSA. V was clipped by 3 bases and J by 5 bases; unmatched bases: 5. This CDR3 contains 15 residues. DNA for the CDR3: TGTGCCAGCAGCTTGGGCGGGAGGGCAAACAATGAGCAGTTCTTC. Translated, it gives CASSLGGRANNEQFF.

The chain couples TRBV7-3 to TRBJ2-3, with 11 bases matching TRBD2. The CDR3 totals 15 residues. CDR1 SGHTA and CDR2 FQGTGA come from the germline V gene. V was pared by 5 bases and J by 1 base, with 2 bases of the junction left unmatched. As DNA, the CDR3 is TGTGCCAGCAGCCAACTAGCGGGGGGCACAGATACGCAGTATTTT. Its translation: CASSQLAGGTDTQYF.

The chain employs TRBV2 and TRBJ2-1; TRBD2 might be the D (6 bases). The germline V gene encodes CDR1 SNHLY and CDR2 FYNNEI. The length of the CDR3 is 18 residues. V was clipped by 1 base and J by 0 bases, with 16 bases between them. The CDR3 region is CASSEGLDVLGSYNEQFF. Here the CDR3 DNA reads TGTGCCAGCAGTGAAGGACTAGACGTGCTGGGCTCCTACAATGAGCAGTTCTTC.

The V call is TRBV27, the J call TRBJ2-6; D perhaps matches TRBD2 (6 bases). In germline, CDR1 is MNHEY, CDR2 SMNVEV (reference sequence). This CDR3 has 14 amino acids. The germline V and J ends were trimmed by 4 bases and 2 bases, with 6 bases remaining between them. Here the CDR3 reads CASSWGAGANVLTF. In DNA form, the CDR3 reads TGTGCCAGCAGTTGGGGGGCTGGGGCCAACGTCCTGACTTTC.

V and J are TRBV4-3 and TRBJ1-6; 8 nucleotides align to TRBD1. The CDR3 extends over 17 amino acids. Germline CDR1 is LGHNA and CDR2 is YSLEER. V lost 0 bases and J lost 10; bases outside the gene matches: 11. This CDR3 reads CASSQDAGTGQASPLHF. The CDR3 nucleotides are TGCGCCAGCAGCCAAGATGCAGGGACAGGCCAAGCATCACCCCTCCACTTT.

The V and J genes are TRBV5-1 and TRBJ2-2; 9 bases fit TRBD2. Germline loops: CDR1 SGHRS, CDR2 YFSETQ. This CDR3 region has 16 residues. Trimming at V came to 0 bases and at J to 6 bases, leaving 6 bases not matched to a gene. The CDR3 loop reads CASSLVAGEGAGELFF. The CDR3 coding sequence is TGCGCCAGCAGCTTGGTAGCGGGAGAGGGGGCCGGGGAGCTGTTTTTT.

V is TRBV11-3 and J is TRBJ2-7, with 10 bases lining up with TRBD2. Germline V gene data show CDR1 as SGHNT and CDR2 as YENEEA. The CDR3 is 20 amino acids. V trimming: 9 bases; J trimming: 0 bases; junction bases outside the gene matches: 23. CDR3 protein: CARGPSRQRGGSPSSYEQYF. The CDR3 coding sequence is TGTGCCAGGGGTCCGTCCCGCCAGCGGGGGGGGTCTCCGAGCTCCTACGAGCAGTACTTC.

There are a few counts of this clone. The chain has TRBV5-1 and TRBJ1-1, with TRBD1 identical over 9 bases. This CDR3 is built from 15 residues. V shed 3 bases, J shed 1 base, and the junction held 4 bases outside the gene matches. Per the germline V gene, CDR1 is SGHRS and CDR2 is YFSETQ. CDR3 coding DNA: TGCGCCAGCAGCTCTTGGACAGGGGCGAACACTGAAGCTTTCTTT. It specifies CASSSWTGANTEAFF.

This clone was seen just once. The chain employs TRBV9 and TRBJ2-7; tentatively, D is TRBD2 (10 bases). CDR3 size: 16 residues. V was clipped by 3 bases and J by 4 bases, with 20 bases between them. Germline assignment: CDR1 SGDLS and CDR2 YYNGEE. This CDR3 is CASSERGGQGPYEQYF. CDR3 coding DNA: TGTGCCAGCAGCGAGCGGGGGGGACAGGGCCCGTACGAGCAGTACTTC.

V is TRBV11-2 and J is TRBJ2-6; 7 bases are a match to TRBD1. Germline V CDR1 and CDR2: SGHAT, FQNNGV. V was pared by 5 bases and J by 4 bases, with 11 bases of the junction left unmatched. CDR3 length: 17 amino acids. The CDR3 DNA reads as TGTGCCAGCAGCCTGACAGGGCTGTCCCCCGGGGCCAACGTCCTGACTTTC. Protein: CASSLTGLSPGANVLTF.

This clone has just one count. The V call is TRBV6-5, the J call TRBJ1-1; D may be TRBD1 (6 bases). The V gene's germline CDR1 is MNHEY and CDR2 SVGAGI. CDR3 length: 15 residues. V gave up 6 bases and J gave up 2 bases, with 16 bases separating them. Here the CDR3 DNA reads TGTGCCAGCAGGGGAACAGGGCTGGGAAACACTGAAGCTTTCTTT. Protein product: CASRGTGLGNTEAFF.

This clone occurred a few times. This rearrangement joins TRBV4-2 to TRBJ2-2; 10 nucleotides agree with TRBD2. The V and J ends lost 5 bases and 2 bases, in that order; junction bases with no gene match: 2. CDR3 size: 15 residues. Germline CDR1 is LGHNA and CDR2 is YNFKEQ. The CDR3 is CASSLAGGNTGELFF. Here the CDR3 DNA reads TGTGCCAGCAGCTTAGCGGGGGGAAACACCGGGGAGCTGTTTTTT.

The rearrangement links TRBV14 to TRBJ2-6; tentative D call: TRBD1 (6 bases). V was trimmed by 4 bases and J by 0 bases, leaving 7 bases between them. CDR1 and CDR2 from the germline V gene are SGHDN and FVKESK. The CDR3 is 15 amino acids. In nucleotides, the CDR3 is TGTGCCAGCAGCCGAGGGGGCTCTGGGGCCAACGTCCTGACTTTC. Its protein is CASSRGGSGANVLTF.

This chain connects TRBV2 to TRBJ1-4; D uncertain. Per germline, CDR1 SNHLY and CDR2 FYNNEI. This CDR3 comprises 16 residues. Trimming shortened V by 4 bases and J by 0 bases, and 12 bases separated the two germline ends. The CDR3 DNA follows: TGTGCCAGCAGTGGTCCCCCGGGTGCAACTAATGAAAAACTGTTTTTT. This encodes CASSGPPGATNEKLFF.

This chain uses TRBV14 with TRBJ2-1, with D perhaps matching TRBD1 (7 bases). CDR1 SGHDN and CDR2 FVKESK come from the germline V gene. This CDR3 spans 15 amino acids. Trimming took 2 bases from V and 4 from J, leaving 12 bases between them. CDR3 in amino acids: CASSQLAGGYNEQFF. The CDR3 DNA is TGTGCCAGCAGCCAACTGGCAGGGGGGTACAATGAGCAGTTCTTC.

J is TRBJ1-1 and V is TRBV2; the match to TRBD1 covers 9 bases. In germline, CDR1 is SNHLY, CDR2 FYNNEI. The CDR3 consists of 14 residues. V lost 6 bases and J lost 4; bases outside the gene matches: 6. The CDR3 loop reads CASRRDREGTEAFF. The CDR3 DNA reads TGTGCCAGCAGACGGGACAGGGAGGGCACTGAAGCTTTCTTT.

V usage is TRBV4-1 and J usage is TRBJ2-1, with 7 bases matching TRBD2. CDR3 length: 17 amino acids. Germline V gene sequence: CDR1 MGHRA, CDR2 YSYEKL. The J segment lost 2 bases and the V segment lost 7 bases, leaving 14 bases of the junction unmatched. CDR3: CASTHMGGVGAYNEQFF. The CDR3 DNA reads TGCGCCAGCACCCACATGGGGGGGGTTGGCGCCTACAATGAGCAGTTCTTC.

This chain connects TRBV7-3 to TRBJ2-1, with D perhaps matching TRBD2 (6 bases). V shed 2 bases and J shed 9 bases, with 14 bases lying between them. The CDR3 runs to 14 residues. Germline V gene lookup returns CDR1 SGHTA and CDR2 FQGTGA. CDR3 region: CASSLWASETEQFF. In DNA, the CDR3 is TGTGCCAGCAGCTTATGGGCTAGCGAAACTGAGCAGTTCTTC.

This clone was observed a handful of times. V and J are TRBV7-6 and TRBJ1-6; D is unclear. Germline V gene sequence: CDR1 SGHVS, CDR2 FNYEAQ. This CDR3 region has 13 residues. Trimming pared 6 bases from V and 5 bases from J, leaving 8 bases between. The CDR3 region is CASRLRDNSPLHF. The CDR3 DNA follows: TGTGCCAGCAGACTCCGGGATAATTCACCCCTCCACTTT.

This clone was recorded once. The CDR3 bases are TGCGCCAGCAGCCAAGCATTCCCAGGGGAGGGTCAGCCCCAGCATTTT. Its protein product is CASSQAFPGEGQPQHF. The chain links TRBV4-3 to TRBJ1-5; TRBD1 is a possible D gene (6 bases). The CDR3 has 16 amino acids. Trimming pared 1 base from V and 6 bases from J, leaving 16 bases between. Germline CDR1 is LGHNA and CDR2 is YSLEER.

This chain links TRBV6-5 with TRBJ1-1, with D perhaps matching TRBD1 (5 bases). The CDR3 has 15 residues. The germline V gene encodes CDR1 MNHEY and CDR2 SVGAGI. Trimming cost V 6 bases and J 5 bases, with 19 bases left between them. CDR3 DNA sequence: TGTGCCAGCAGCCTCCTCCGGACCCGGGGGACTGAAGCTTTCTTT. Translation: CASSLLRTRGTEAFF.